This paragraph covers one T cell receptor beta chain sequence. A far larger clone is only one base removed, so a read error is likely. TRAV- and TRBV-specific primers, spanning alpha and beta chains, primed first-strand cDNA. With a constant-region primer and a V-primer adapter, TCRs were subjected to 20 PCR cycles of amplification. A single record per CDR3 protein comes from TCRdb applying MiXCR to the reads. The table includes roughly 100,000 distinct CDR3 sequences, more than 20% detected once. Time point given: after trial treatment. Specified treatment: LDRT plus nivolumab, ipilimumab, low-dose cyclophosphamide and aspirin (RACIN trial). Donors received a regimen that comprised nivolumab, ipilimumab, aspirin, low-dose cyclophosphamide and low-dose radiotherapy. The source of the sample is a study of low-dose radiotherapy and immunotherapy resistance in tumors. V lost 8 bases to trimming and J lost 7 bases, with 13 bases between them. The CDR3 is 12 amino acids.

The genes are TRBV5-3 and TRBJ2-1; D is unclear. TRBV5-3 is labeled an ORF, and its function is uncertain. This TCR came from a female donor with ovarian cancer. The sample here was PBMCs, taken after low-dose radiotherapy plus immunotherapy. Written as DNA, the CDR3 is TGTGCCAGCAGCACACACCCGAATGAGCAGTTCTTC. It encodes CASSTHPNEQFF.